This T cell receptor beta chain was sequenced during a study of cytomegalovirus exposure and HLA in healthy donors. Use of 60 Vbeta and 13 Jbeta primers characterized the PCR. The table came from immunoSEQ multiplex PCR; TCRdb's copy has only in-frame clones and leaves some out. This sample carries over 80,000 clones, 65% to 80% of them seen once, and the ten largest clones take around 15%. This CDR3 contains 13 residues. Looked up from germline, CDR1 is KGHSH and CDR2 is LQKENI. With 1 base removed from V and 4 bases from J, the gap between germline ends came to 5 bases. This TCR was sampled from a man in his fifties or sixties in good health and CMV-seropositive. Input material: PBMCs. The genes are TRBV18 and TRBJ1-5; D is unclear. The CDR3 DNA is TGTGCCAGCTCACCACAGCGAAATCAGCCCCAGCATTTT. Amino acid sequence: CASSPQRNQPQHF.